The entry below gives a single TCR beta chain sequence along with its context. Its antigen is not identified. The data belong to a study of a mutant IDH1 vaccine in newly diagnosed glioma. On the study more broadly: Treated patients had a mean age of approximately 40 years and a sex split that was roughly 60% male and about 40% female. Whole-study findings and limits: Immune responses induced by the vaccine were seen in 93.3% of patients, spanning multiple MHC alleles.

Noted time point: week 35, safety follow-up. The investigators gave 300 ug of mutant IDH1 20-mer peptide in each vaccine dose, together with topical imiquimod. Only in-frame clones appear in the TCRdb table, and some are missing; sequencing was by immunoSEQ multiplex PCR. The sample records around 44,000 clones, approximately 79% being singletons. The receptor was derived from a man in his forties with glioma. The material was PBMCs, obtained from a glioma patient whose treatment included an IDH1 peptide vaccine.

The CDR3 sequence: CASSFQGGGAGETQYF. CDR3 DNA: TGTGCCAGCAGCTTCCAAGGCGGGGGGGCCGGAGAGACCCAGTACTTC. The V and J genes are TRBV7-2 and TRBJ2-5, with 9 bases aligning to TRBD2. Per the germline V gene, CDR1 is SGHTA and CDR2 is FQGNSA. The CDR3 runs 16 residues. V trimming: 3 bases; J trimming: 4 bases; junction bases outside the gene matches: 9. The whole variable domain, remainder taken from reference TRBV7-2 and TRBJ2-5, is GAGVSQSPSNKVTEKGKDVELRCDPISGHTALYWYRQSLGQGLEFLIYFQGNSAPDKSGLPSDRFSAERTGGSVSTLTIQRTQQEDSAVYLCASSFQGGGAGETQYFGPGTRLLVL.